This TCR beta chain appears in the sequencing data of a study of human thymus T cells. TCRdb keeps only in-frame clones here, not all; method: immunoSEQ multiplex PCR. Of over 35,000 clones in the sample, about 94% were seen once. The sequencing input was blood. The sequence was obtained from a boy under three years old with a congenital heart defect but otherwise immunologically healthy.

CDR3 region: CASSTSGGAITGELFF. As DNA, the CDR3 is TGTGCCAGCAGCACTAGCGGGGGGGCAATCACCGGGGAGCTGTTTTTT. The chain employs TRBV6-6 and TRBJ2-2; TRBD2 matches at 13 bases. CDR3 length equals 16 residues. Germline CDR1 is MNHNY and CDR2 is SVGAGI (reference sequence). The V gene end was trimmed by 6 bases and the J gene end by 4 bases; junction bases not matched to a gene: 5.